This T cell receptor (beta chain) was obtained from a study of blood T cell repertoires in COVID-19. Study background: Material from acute and convalescent COVID-19 was sourced from the United States, Italy and Spain. The cDNA or gDNA used as material had been derived from T cells, B-cell-depleted T cells, or PBMCs.

Germline lookup yields CDR1 SGHNT and CDR2 YENEEA. The junction had 4 bases not matched to a gene; V was cut back by 1 base and J by 6 bases. The CDR3 covers 15 residues. In the authors' methods: Amplification of reference gene primers was used by the study to estimate nucleated cell counts. TCRdb's copy holds only in-frame clones and misses some; the assay was immunoSEQ multiplex PCR. The DNA was the basis for D and trimming; V, J and clone size are from that table. The data contain approximately 89,000 clones, 75% to 85% of them singletons. The specimen was peripheral blood. The receptor was derived from a human donor in a cohort sampled during active COVID-19. V is TRBV11-3 and J is TRBJ2-2; 8 bases align to TRBD2. In DNA, the CDR3 is TGTGCCAGCAGCTTAGCGGGGGGGCTGGCCGGGGAGCTGTTTTTT. Protein sequence: CASSLAGGLAGELFF.